Listed below are T cell receptor beta chains from one sample, sequenced in a study of blood T cell repertoires in COVID-19. Profiled with immunoSEQ multiplex PCR; TCRdb holds only in-frame clones, not every one. This table holds 150,000 or so clones, roughly 80% found once. The specimen sequenced was PBMCs or T cells enriched from blood (not recorded which). The receptors stem from a man aged 45-60 years who had recovered from COVID-19. The CDR3 runs from the conserved cysteine through the conserved F or W. The order of the fields is J gene, CDR3 length, clone size, D gene, V gene, CDR3 protein, CDR3 DNA. A D gene is named only where the DNA matches it firmly. Not all rows give a size; the values are once, few, many and, for expanded clones, a class.

>TRBJ2-4|15|NA|NA|TRBV7-9
CASSLPLRMGNIQYF
TGTGCCAGCAGCTTACCCCTCAGGATGGGAAACATTCAGTACTTC
>TRBJ2-1|16|NA|NA|TRBV7-9
CASSPKQGGAYNEQFF
TGTGCCAGCAGCCCTAAACAGGGAGGGGCCTACAATGAGCAGTTCTTC
>TRBJ2-7|14|few|TRBD1|TRBV27
CASSTGTGINEQYF
TGTGCCAGCAGTACCGGGACAGGGATAAACGAGCAGTACTTC
>TRBJ1-1|14|NA|TRBD1|TRBV5-1
CASSSYDRDTEAFF
TGCGCCAGCAGCTCGTACGACAGGGACACTGAAGCTTTCTTT
>TRBJ1-4|15|NA|TRBD1|TRBV11-2
CASSPGTGGNEKLFF
TGTGCCAGCAGCCCAGGGACAGGGGGTAATGAAAAACTGTTTTTT
>TRBJ1-4|15|NA|NA|TRBV27
CASSWGGRPNEKLFF
TGTGCCAGCAGTTGGGGGGGTCGGCCTAATGAAAAACTGTTTTTT
>TRBJ1-4|13|NA|NA|TRBV2
CASSPGGGEKLFF
TGTGCCAGCAGTCCCGGTGGGGGGGAAAAACTGTTTTTT
>TRBJ2-7|13|NA|TRBD1|TRBV6-5
CASSRTGVYEQYF
TGTGCCAGCAGCCGGACAGGGGTCTACGAGCAGTACTTC
>TRBJ1-1|11|NA|NA|TRBV19
CASTMTGDAFF
TGTGCCAGTACCATGACTGGCGATGCTTTCTTT
>TRBJ2-7|14|NA|NA|TRBV5-1
CASSIQGGVGEQYF
TGCGCCAGCAGCATACAGGGTGGGGTCGGCGAGCAGTACTTC
>TRBJ1-2|17|NA|NA|TRBV3-1/TRBV3-2
CASSRTQLSGRNYGYTF
TGTGCCAGCAGCCGCACTCAACTGTCAGGGCGGAACTATGGCTACACCTTC
>TRBJ1-4|16|NA|TRBD1|TRBV7-9
CASSVDRAATNEKLFF
TGTGCCAGCAGCGTAGACAGGGCGGCAACTAATGAAAAACTGTTTTTT
>TRBJ2-3|13|once|NA|TRBV4-3
CASSQDLLDTQYF
TGCGCCAGCAGCCAAGATCTTTTGGATACGCAGTATTTT